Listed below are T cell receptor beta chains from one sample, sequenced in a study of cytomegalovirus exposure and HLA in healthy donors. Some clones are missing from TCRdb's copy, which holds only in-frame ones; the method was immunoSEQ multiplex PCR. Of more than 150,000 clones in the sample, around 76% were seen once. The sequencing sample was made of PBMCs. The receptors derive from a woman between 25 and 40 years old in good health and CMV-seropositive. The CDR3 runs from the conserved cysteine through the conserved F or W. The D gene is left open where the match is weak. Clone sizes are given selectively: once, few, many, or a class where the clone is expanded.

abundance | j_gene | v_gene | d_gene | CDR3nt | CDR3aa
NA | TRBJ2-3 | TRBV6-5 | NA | TGTGCCAGCAGTTACTCGACGCAGGGGAGCGCCCTTTTT | CASSYSTQGSALF
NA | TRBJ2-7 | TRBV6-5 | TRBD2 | TGTGCCAGCAGTTACCGTACTAGCGCATCCCACGAGCAGTACTTC | CASSYRTSASHEQYF
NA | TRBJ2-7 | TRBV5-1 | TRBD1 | TGCGCCAGCAGCACAAACCCGACAGGGAGAGGCTCCTACGAGCAGTACTTC | CASSTNPTGRGSYEQYF
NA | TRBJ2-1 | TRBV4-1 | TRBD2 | TGCGCCAGCAGCTTCGTGACTAGCGGGGGGGCCAACTACAATGAGCAGTTCTTC | CASSFVTSGGANYNEQFF
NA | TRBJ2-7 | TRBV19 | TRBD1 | TGTGCCAGCCGAGGGACAGGGGTCGACGAGCAGTACTTC | CASRGTGVDEQYF
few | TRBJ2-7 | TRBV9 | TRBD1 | TGTGCCAGCAGCGTAGGGGGACAGGGAATCAACGAGCAGTACTTC | CASSVGGQGINEQYF
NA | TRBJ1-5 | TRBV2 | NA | TGTGCCAGCAGTGTGCGGGGGGCGAACAATCAGCCCCAGCATTTT | CASSVRGANNQPQHF
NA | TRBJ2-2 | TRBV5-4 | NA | TGTGCCAGCAGCTCGCCCGGCCCGGGGGGCCCGAACACCGGGGAGCTGTTTTTT | CASSSPGPGGPNTGELFF
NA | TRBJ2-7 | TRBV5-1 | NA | TGCGCCAGCAGCTCAGGAACCTACGAGCAGTACTTC | CASSSGTYEQYF
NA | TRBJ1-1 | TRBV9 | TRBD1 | TGTGCCAGCAGCGTAGCTGGGACAGGGGAGGATGAAGCTTTCTTT | CASSVAGTGEDEAFF
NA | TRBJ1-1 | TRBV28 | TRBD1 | TGTGCCAGCAGTCCTCCCGGGACAGCCGACACTGAAGCTTTCTTT | CASSPPGTADTEAFF
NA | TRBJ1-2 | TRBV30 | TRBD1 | TGTGCCTTAGGACAGGGGGCTGTCTATGGCTACACCTTC | CALGQGAVYGYTF
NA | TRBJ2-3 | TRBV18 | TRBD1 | TGTGCCAGCTCACTAATCGGCGACAGGGTCGCGCAGTATTTT | CASSLIGDRVAQYF
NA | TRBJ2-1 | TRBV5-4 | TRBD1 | TGTGCCAGCAGCTTGGAGGGGGCTTCTAGGTACAATGAGCAGTTCTTC | CASSLEGASRYNEQFF
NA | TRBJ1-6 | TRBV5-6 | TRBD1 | TGTGCCAGCAGACGGACAGGGGGTAATTCACCCCTCCACTTT | CASRRTGGNSPLHF
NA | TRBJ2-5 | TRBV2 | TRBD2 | TGTGCCAGCAGTGTTAGTAGCGGGGGGGCGGGAGAGACCCAGTACTTC | CASSVSSGGAGETQYF
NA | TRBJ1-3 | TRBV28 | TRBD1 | TGTGCCAGCAGTTTCTCACAGGGGGTCGGGGGAAACACCATATATTTT | CASSFSQGVGGNTIYF
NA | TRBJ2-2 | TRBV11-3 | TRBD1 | TGTGCCAGCAGCTTAGGGACAGGTCGCGCCGGGGAGCTGTTTTTT | CASSLGTGRAGELFF
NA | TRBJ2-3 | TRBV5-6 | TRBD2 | TGTGCCAGCAGCTCCAGCGGGGAGGGGGATACGCAGTATTTT | CASSSSGEGDTQYF
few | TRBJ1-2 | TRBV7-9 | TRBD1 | TGTGCCAGCAGCCCCACCCAGGGGGCTGATGGCTACACCTTC | CASSPTQGADGYTF
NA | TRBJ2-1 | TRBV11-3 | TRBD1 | TGTGCCAGCAGCCCCTCCCGACAGGGGGGTGTCGATGAGCAGTTCTTC | CASSPSRQGGVDEQFF
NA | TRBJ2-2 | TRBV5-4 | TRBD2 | TGTGCCAGCAGCTTCGGGGGGGGGCACACCGGGGAGCTGTTTTTT | CASSFGGGHTGELFF
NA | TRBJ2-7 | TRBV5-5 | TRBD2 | TGTGCCAGCAGCATACTAGGAGCGGGGGGAAACTACGAGCAGTACTTC | CASSILGAGGNYEQYF
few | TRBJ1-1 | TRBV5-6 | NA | TGTGCCAGCAGCTTGCGGAGGGGACCTAGAACTATTTTGGCTTTCTTT | CASSLRRGPRTILAFF
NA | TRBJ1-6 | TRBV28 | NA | TGTGCCAGCAGTTTAGGGGGGAATTCACCCCTCCACTTT | CASSLGGNSPLHF
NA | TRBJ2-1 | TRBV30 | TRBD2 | TGTGCCTGGACAGGGGTCTGGATAGCGGGGCACAATGAGCAGTTCTTC | CAWTGVWIAGHNEQFF
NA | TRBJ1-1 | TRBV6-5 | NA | TGTGCCAGCAAAGTGGGGAGCACTGAAGCTTTCTTT | CASKVGSTEAFF
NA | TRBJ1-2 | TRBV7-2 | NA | TGTGCCAGCAGCTTGGACAGATCTAACTATGGCTACACCTTC | CASSLDRSNYGYTF
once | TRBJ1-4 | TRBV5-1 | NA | TGCGCCAGCAGCTTGGCAGGGAGGGAAAAACTGTTTTTT | CASSLAGREKLFF
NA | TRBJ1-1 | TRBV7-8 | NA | TGTGCCAGCAGCTTAGTGTTAAACACTGAAGCTTTCTTT | CASSLVLNTEAFF
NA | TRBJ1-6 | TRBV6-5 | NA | TGTGCCAGCAACAGGGTCCCGGGGTCACCCCTCCACTTT | CASNRVPGSPLHF
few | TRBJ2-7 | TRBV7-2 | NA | TGTGCCAGCAGCTTAGCACAGGTGGGGATGACGTACTTC | CASSLAQVGMTYF
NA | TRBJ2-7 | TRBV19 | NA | TGTGCCAGTAGTACAACTCATCCCTACGAGCAGTACTTC | CASSTTHPYEQYF
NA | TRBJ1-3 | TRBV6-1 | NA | TGTGCCAGCAGCGCAGGAACTGGAAACACCATATATTTT | CASSAGTGNTIYF
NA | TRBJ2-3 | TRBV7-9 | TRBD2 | TGTGCCAGCAGCGCCTCACTAGCGGGGGAAACAGATACGCAGTATTTT | CASSASLAGETDTQYF
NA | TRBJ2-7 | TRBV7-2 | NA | TGTGCCAGCAGCTTGCGCATCAGGGGCCACTACGAGCAGTACTTC | CASSLRIRGHYEQYF
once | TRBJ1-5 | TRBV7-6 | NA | TGTGCCAGCAGCTTAGAATTAGGAGGGGATGGCAATCAGCCCCAGCATTTT | CASSLELGGDGNQPQHF
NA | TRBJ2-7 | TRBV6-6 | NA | TGTGCCAGCATTAAACGGCAAGGGGACTACGAGCAGTACTTC | CASIKRQGDYEQYF
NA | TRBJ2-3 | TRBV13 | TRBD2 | TGTGCCAGCAGCCATCCAGCGGGGGGCGACACAGATACGCAGTATTTT | CASSHPAGGDTDTQYF
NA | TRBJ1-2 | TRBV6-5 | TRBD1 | TGTGCCAGCAGTTACTCTGGGCAGGGGGATGGCTACACCTTC | CASSYSGQGDGYTF
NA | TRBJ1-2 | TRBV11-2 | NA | TGTGCCAGCAGTCCAAGCTTCCGACGGGATGGCTACACCTTC | CASSPSFRRDGYTF